These 8 T cell receptor beta chains originate from one sample sequenced in a study of technical replicates of blood from a handful of donors. The table came from immunoSEQ multiplex PCR; TCRdb's copy has only in-frame clones and leaves some out. The sample records 77,000 or so clones, approximately 92% being singletons. Input material: T cells isolated from PBMCs. The source is a human donor in good health.

The chain is built from TRBV6-5 and TRBJ2-3; 10 bases are shared with TRBD1. V lost 8 bases to trimming and J lost 1 base; unmatched junction nucleotides: 3. Germline V gene lookup returns CDR1 MNHEY and CDR2 SVGAGI. This CDR3 region has 14 residues. CDR3 residues: CASATGGGTDTQYF. For the CDR3, the DNA is TGTGCCAGCGCGACAGGGGGCGGCACAGATACGCAGTATTTT.

The DNA for the CDR3 is TGTGCCAGCAGTGGGACTAGCGTAGTCGGTGAGCAGTTCTTC. Its protein product is CASSGTSVVGEQFF. The chain couples TRBV6-5 to TRBJ2-1, with 10 nucleotides matching TRBD2. The junction had 7 bases not matched to a gene; V was cut back by 5 bases and J by 9 bases. The CDR3 totals 14 residues. Germline CDR1 and CDR2: MNHEY and SVGAGI.

This chain joins TRBV15 and TRBJ2-3; 7 bases map to TRBD2. CDR1 is LNHNV, CDR2 YYDKDF, per germline (reference sequence). The ends lost 1 base at V and 4 bases at J; junction bases unmatched: 5. This CDR3 is built from 15 residues. CDR3: CATSRAGGSADTQYF. DNA of the CDR3: TGTGCCACCAGCAGAGCTGGCGGGAGCGCAGATACGCAGTATTTT.

V and J are TRBV7-6 and TRBJ2-7, with a weak D call TRBD2 (6 bases). Germline CDR1 reads SGHVS; CDR2 reads FNYEAQ. The CDR3 has 14 residues. Trimming left V 8 bases short and J 0 bases short, with 14 bases between. The CDR3 spells CASARTGDSYEQYF. CDR3 DNA: TGTGCCAGCGCTCGAACGGGAGACTCCTACGAGCAGTACTTC.

For the CDR3, the DNA is TGTGCCAGCAGCCCGGGACTAGCGGGAGATACGCAGTATTTT. The encoded protein is CASSPGLAGDTQYF. J is TRBJ2-3 and V is TRBV4-2; TRBD2 agrees at 12 bases. The length of the CDR3 is 14 residues. In germline, CDR1 is LGHNA, CDR2 YNFKEQ. The V and J ends lost 4 bases and 5 bases, in that order; junction bases with no gene match: 1.

The chain carries TRBV30 and TRBJ1-5; tentatively, D is TRBD1 (6 bases). This CDR3 is 15 amino acids long. Germline V gene sequence: CDR1 GTSNPN, CDR2 SVGIG (reference sequence). The ends were cut back, 0 bases at V and 6 bases at J, with 15 bases in the middle. The CDR3 reads CAWSVAGDWSQPQHF. CDR3 in DNA: TGTGCCTGGAGTGTAGCAGGGGATTGGAGTCAGCCCCAGCATTTT. The complete variable domain, with remaining parts taken from reference TRBV30 and TRBJ1-5, reads SQTIHQWPATLVQPVGSPLSLECTVEGTSNPNLYWYRQAAGRGLQLLFYSVGIGQISSEVPQNLSASRPQDRQFILSSKKLLLSDSGFYLCAWSVAGDWSQPQHFGDGTRLSIL.

This clone was observed a handful of times. The chain has TRBV29-1 and TRBJ1-1; TRBD1 agrees at 7 bases. The CDR3 has 13 amino acids. In germline, CDR1 is SQVTM, CDR2 ANQGSEA. V was pared by 5 bases and J by 1 base, with 4 bases of the junction left unmatched. The CDR3, as DNA: TGCAGCGTTCCCGGACAGGAGAACACTGAAGCTTTCTTT. Amino acid sequence: CSVPGQENTEAFF.

CDR3 nucleotide sequence: TGTGCCAGCAGTCGCCGGGGGACGGGGACCTACGAGCAGTACTTC. Its translation: CASSRRGTGTYEQYF. The genes are TRBV6-5 and TRBJ2-7; perhaps TRBD2 as D (6 bases). Trimming cost V 5 bases and J 2 bases, with 16 bases left between them. Germline V lookup: CDR1 MNHEY, CDR2 SVGAGI. This CDR3 spans 15 amino acids.